This T cell receptor (beta chain) was profiled in a study of T-cell reconstitution after alpha-beta-depleted transplantation in children. Study-wide results and caveats: Several patients had high TCRbeta diversity at day 60; it came from surviving recipient T cells and thymic progenitors. There were reportedly several hundred expanded graft clones from which alpha-beta T cells came about two months after transplant.

This CDR3 has 15 residues. CDR1 is SGHNT and CDR2 is YYREEE in the germline V gene (reference sequence). With V trimmed by 3 bases and J by 6 bases, 9 bases remained unmatched. Regarding this clonotype: Its antigen is currently unknown.

Unique molecular identifiers were incorporated during preparation of the TCRbeta library. TCRdb analysed the PCR reads with MiXCR anew, one entry per CDR3 protein. The sample has approximately 980,000 distinct CDR3 sequences, under 30% seen once; the top ten hold over 25%. V gene TRBV5-4 combines with J gene TRBJ2-3; 8 bases are a match to TRBD1. The material sequenced was PBMCs, mostly from graft donor cells, taken 360 days after TCRalphabeta/CD19-depleted stem cell transplant. This receptor was taken from a boy in the first two years of life who had a stem cell transplant for SCID, so the T cells may come from the graft donor. The CDR3 is CASSSPYDRGDTQYF. CDR3 nucleotide sequence: TGTGCCAGCAGCTCCCCATATGACAGGGGCGATACGCAGTATTTT.